Listed here are 8 T cell receptor beta chains from one sample, sequenced in a study of cytomegalovirus exposure and HLA in healthy donors. PCR primers comprised 60 Vbeta and 13 Jbeta primers. Generated by immunoSEQ multiplex PCR, the TCRdb table keeps only in-frame clones and is missing some. The sample records roughly 160,000 clones, roughly four fifths being singletons. Input material: PBMCs. The receptors shown here come from a male donor in good health and CMV-seropositive.

Written as DNA, the CDR3 is TGTGCCAGCAGCAGACATGACAGGGATGTCACAGATACGCAGTATTTT. Translating gives CASSRHDRDVTDTQYF. The rearrangement uses TRBV9 and TRBJ2-3, with 7 nucleotides matching TRBD1. The CDR3 loop spans 16 amino acids. CDR1 and CDR2 from the germline V gene are SGDLS and YYNGEE. J gave up 2 bases and V 4 bases, and 10 bases lay outside the gene matches.

This clone was seen a single time. The chain employs TRBV5-1 and TRBJ1-1, with 8 bases that match TRBD1. This CDR3 region has 14 residues. V dropped 0 bases and J dropped 7; count of bases not matched to a gene: 5. Germline V CDR1 and CDR2: SGHRS, YFSETQ. Written as DNA, the CDR3 is TGCGCCAGCAGCTTGGGACAGGGGATCATTGAAGCTTTCTTT. This codes for CASSLGQGIIEAFF.

V is TRBV7-8 and J is TRBJ2-3, with D perhaps TRBD2 (5 bases). The germline V gene has CDR1 SGHVS and CDR2 FQNEAQ. The CDR3 runs to 15 residues. The germline V and J ends were trimmed by 1 base and 0 bases, with 8 bases remaining between them. The CDR3 reads CASSLVSVSTDTQYF. CDR3 coding DNA: TGTGCCAGCAGCTTAGTTAGCGTGAGCACAGATACGCAGTATTTT.

This clone was observed a single time. At one of its ends the junction is not consistent with the germline gene, which may arise from a read error. V is TRBV18 and J is TRBJ1-4; a possible D gene is TRBD1 (6 bases). The CDR3 covers 15 residues. CDR1 is KGHSH, CDR2 LQKENI, per germline. This chain's CDR3 is CASSPRDQGHEKLLF. For the CDR3, the DNA is TGTGCCAGCTCACCACGAGACCAGGGGCATGAAAAACTGCTTTTT.

V gene TRBV9 combines with J gene TRBJ1-4; the D is unclear. CDR3 length: 13 residues. Germline CDR1 and CDR2: SGDLS and YYNGEE. V shed 6 bases and J shed 4 bases, with 10 bases lying between them. This CDR3 reads CASTGGGNEKLFF. CDR3 nucleotide sequence: TGTGCCAGCACCGGAGGAGGTAATGAAAAACTGTTTTTT. Looking up the rest from reference TRBV9 and TRBJ1-4 gives the full variable domain: DSGVTQTPKHLITATGQRVTLRCSPRSGDLSVYWYQQSLDQGLQFLIQYYNGEERAKGNILERFSAQQFPDLHSELNLSSLELGDSALYFCASTGGGNEKLFFGSGTQLSVL.

The rearrangement uses TRBV19 and TRBJ2-6; D not resolved. CDR1 is LNHDA and CDR2 is SQIVND in the germline V gene (reference sequence). With 3 bases removed from V and 0 bases from J, the gap between germline ends came to 6 bases. CDR3 length: 15 residues. CDR3 sequence: CASSITSSGANVLTF. The DNA of the CDR3 is TGTGCCAGTAGTATTACCAGCTCTGGGGCCAACGTCCTGACTTTC.

About this clone itself: At one end, the junction sequence differs from germline, possibly due to a read error. V gene TRBV7-9 combines with J gene TRBJ1-1; D is possibly TRBD1 (5 bases). Germline CDR1 SEHNR, CDR2 FQNEAQ (reference sequence). The CDR3 has 13 residues. CDR3 residues: CASTLNSGSEAFF. Written as DNA, the CDR3 is TGTGCCAGCACCTTAAATTCAGGGTCGGAAGCTTTCTTT.

The CDR3 protein is CATSREGTGMGKRNIQYF. The CDR3 DNA sequence: TGTGCCACCAGCAGAGAGGGGACAGGGATGGGGAAACGGAACATTCAGTACTTC. The genes are TRBV15 and TRBJ2-4, with 9 bases lining up with TRBD1. CDR1 is LNHNV, CDR2 YYDKDF, per germline (reference sequence). J gave up 7 bases and V 0 bases, and 13 bases lay outside the gene matches. This CDR3 contains 18 residues.